Here is one TCR beta chain with its context. The data were obtained in a study of blood T cell repertoires in COVID-19. Study background: Acute-phase and convalescent COVID-19 samples originated in the United States, Italy and Spain. PBMCs, B-cell-depleted T cells, or T cells provided the cDNA or gDNA that made up the material.

As processed by the authors: Nucleated cell number was recorded as an estimate derived from reference gene primer amplification. Data came from immunoSEQ multiplex PCR; TCRdb stores just in-frame clones and leaves some out. D and trimming were read from the DNA, whereas the V and J calls and clone size are those reported in that table. The sample lists 85,000 to 130,000 clones, about 89% seen once, with less than 6.5% in the top ten. In germline, CDR1 is KGHDR, CDR2 SFDVKD. This CDR3 spans 13 amino acids. The germline V and J ends were trimmed by 7 bases and 4 bases, with 12 bases remaining between them.

This clonotype was obtained from a human donor in a cohort sampled during active COVID-19. The chain uses TRBV24-1 and TRBJ1-2, with D hard to call. Sequencing was done on a sample of peripheral blood. CDR3 DNA: TGTGCCACCAGCCCCGGGGTGGGCTATGGCTACACCTTC. Translation: CATSPGVGYGYTF.